The 32 T cell receptor beta chains below were found in one sample sequenced in a study of CXCR3-negative and CXCR3-positive naive CD8 T cells. Study-level findings and limits: CXCR3-positive naive cells carried more hydrophobic TRB CDR3s than CXCR3-negative naive cells did.

Their antigens remain unidentified. cDNA libraries for TRB were generated by 5' RACE incorporating UMI labels. TCRdb re-called the 5' RACE reads, yielding one record per CDR3 amino acid sequence without DNA. The listing records over 95,000 distinct CDR3 sequences. Input material: naive CXCR3+ CD8+ T cells from blood. Subset: CD45RO-CCR7+CD27+CD95- naive CD8+ T cells expressing CXCR3 (TNR3+). These receptor sequences come from a human donor in good health. Some clones in this sample may be carry-over from other donors' samples.

The J gene is TRBJ2-3, the V gene TRBV4-3; the D call of TRBD1 rests on TCRdb alone, since no DNA is present to check it. The CDR3 has 17 amino acids. CDR1 and CDR2 from the germline V gene are LGHNA and YSLEER. This CDR3 reads CASSHTPGTGGPDTQYF.

The genes are TRBV11-1 and TRBJ2-5. The CDR3 is 16 amino acids. Per the germline V gene, CDR1 is SGHAT and CDR2 is FQDESV (reference sequence). The CDR3 here is CASSLVPRATGETQYF.

The rearrangement joins TRBV5-5 to TRBJ2-7; TCRdb outputs TRBD1, but without DNA this stays unchecked. Germline assignment: CDR1 SGHKS and CDR2 YYEKEE (reference sequence). The CDR3 is 18 amino acids. The CDR3 sequence is CASSLTSLRDLRRYEQYF. The variable domain in full, with the rest retrieved from reference TRBV5-5 and TRBJ2-7, is DAGVTQSPTHLIKTRGQQVTLRCSPISGHKSVSWYQQVLGQGPQFIFQYYEKEERGRGNFPDRFSARQFPNYSSELNVNALLLGDSALYLCASSLTSLRDLRRYEQYFGPGTRLTVT.

The rearrangement uses TRBV29-1 and TRBJ2-7; TCRdb lists TRBD1, though no DNA is available to test this call. This CDR3 contains 11 residues. CDR1 is SQVTM, CDR2 ANQGSEA, per germline. The CDR3 is CSVGTRYEQYF.

V is TRBV7-9 and J is TRBJ2-1; absent DNA, TCRdb's TRBD1 call cannot be checked. Germline V gives CDR1 SEHNR, CDR2 FQNEAQ (reference sequence). This CDR3 spans 16 amino acids. The CDR3 here is CASSSPGQGAIDEQFF.

The rearrangement joins TRBV6-2 or TRBV6-3 to TRBJ2-1; the D gene TCRdb calls, TRBD1, cannot be checked with no DNA. The length of the CDR3 is 16 residues. Germline V gene sequence: CDR1 MNHEY, CDR2 SVGEGT. Here the CDR3 reads CASSYSFGERGNEQFF.

The chain recombines TRBV20-1 with TRBJ2-7; TCRdb selects TRBD1, and the lack of DNA leaves this call unchecked. The CDR3 has 15 amino acids. Germline-derived CDR1 and CDR2 are DFQATT and SNEGSKA (reference sequence). The CDR3: CSARDRGTLLYEQYF.

This chain uses TRBV4-1 with TRBJ2-1; lacking DNA, the TRBD1 call made by TCRdb goes unchecked. CDR1 is MGHRA, CDR2 YSYEKL, per germline. The CDR3 consists of 15 residues. CDR3 residues: CASSQEGTAYNEQFF.

This sequence joins TRBV6-2 or TRBV6-3 and TRBJ2-7; TCRdb calls TRBD1, which cannot be checked without DNA. The V gene's germline CDR1 is MNHEY and CDR2 SVGEGT. The CDR3 covers 15 residues. The CDR3 spells CASSYSTRDAYEQYF.

The V gene is TRBV29-1, the J gene TRBJ2-5; TCRdb's D call of TRBD2 is untestable without DNA. The CDR3 is 11 residues long. Germline V gene sequence: CDR1 SQVTM, CDR2 ANQGSEA. The CDR3 is CSAEEGETQYF.

V usage is TRBV7-2 and J usage is TRBJ2-7. The CDR3 has 15 amino acids. Per the germline V gene, CDR1 is SGHTA and CDR2 is FQGNSA. Here the CDR3 reads CASSLGRIRSYEQYF.

The chain recombines TRBV7-6 with TRBJ2-3. Germline CDR1 and CDR2: SGHVS and FNYEAQ. The CDR3 consists of 12 residues. CDR3: CASSPAGDTQYF.

The chain joins TRBV7-6 to TRBJ2-7; the D call of TRBD1 rests on TCRdb alone, since no DNA is present to check it. The CDR3 length is 14 residues. Germline-derived CDR1 and CDR2 are SGHVS and FNYEAQ. CDR3 loop: CASSQGTGGDEQYF.

CDR3 amino acids: CASSGQPAYEQYF. This chain joins TRBV28 and TRBJ2-7; TCRdb names TRBD1, which stays unverified in the absence of DNA. The CDR3 is 13 amino acids. Germline CDR1 and CDR2: MDHEN and SYDVKM.

V gene TRBV3-1 combines with J gene TRBJ2-5; TCRdb selects TRBD1, and the lack of DNA leaves this call unchecked. This CDR3 region has 13 residues. Germline loops: CDR1 LGHDT, CDR2 YNNKEL (reference sequence). The CDR3: CASSQGRAKTQYF.

The chain carries TRBV4-2 and TRBJ2-7; lacking DNA, the TRBD1 call made by TCRdb goes unchecked. This CDR3 is 15 amino acids long. Germline assignment: CDR1 LGHNA and CDR2 YNFKEQ. The CDR3: CASSQDQGGDYEQYF.

V is TRBV6-2 or TRBV6-3 and J is TRBJ2-2. The CDR3 sequence is 13 residues long. CDR1 and CDR2 from the germline V gene are MNHEY and SVGEGT. The CDR3 protein is CASSFTDTGELFF.

The genes are TRBV7-9 and TRBJ2-7; TCRdb reports TRBD1, a call that lacks DNA to check it against. The germline V gene has CDR1 SEHNR and CDR2 FQNEAQ (reference sequence). The CDR3 covers 13 residues. This CDR3 is CASSPAGGYEQYF.

This chain's CDR3 is CASITLTLLGLASGANVLTF. The rearrangement joins TRBV6-2 or TRBV6-3 to TRBJ2-6; without DNA, the TCRdb call of TRBD2 cannot be checked. The V gene's germline CDR1 is MNHEY and CDR2 SVGEGT. CDR3 length: 20 amino acids.

The chain uses TRBV10-3 and TRBJ2-5. The CDR3 spans 14 residues. Germline assignment: CDR1 ENHRY and CDR2 SYGVKD. CDR3 loop: CAISESIRGETQYF.

The rearrangement joins TRBV4-1 to TRBJ2-1; checking the TCRdb D call of TRBD2 is not possible without DNA. The CDR3 contains 15 residues. Germline V CDR1 and CDR2: MGHRA, YSYEKL. The CDR3 sequence: CASSQTSGGSDELFF.

The rearrangement links TRBV19 to TRBJ2-1. The germline CDR1 and CDR2 sequences are LNHDA and SQIVND (reference sequence). The CDR3 loop spans 14 amino acids. CDR3 residues: CACSISRLLNEQFF.

The J gene is TRBJ2-2, the V gene TRBV5-5. Germline CDR1 and CDR2: SGHKS and YYEKEE (reference sequence). This CDR3 is built from 16 residues. This CDR3 is CASSPNAIWNTGELFF.

This chain uses TRBV5-1 with TRBJ1-1; TCRdb's D call of TRBD1 is untestable without DNA. This CDR3 is 14 amino acids long. CDR1 and CDR2 from the germline V gene are SGHRS and YFSETQ. The CDR3 sequence: CASSLATGFTEAFF.

This sequence joins TRBV4-2 and TRBJ2-3; without DNA, the TCRdb call of TRBD1 cannot be checked. Germline V lookup: CDR1 LGHNA, CDR2 YNFKEQ. This CDR3 comprises 16 residues. The CDR3 protein is CASSQAGEGSWDTQYF.

This rearrangement joins TRBV28 to TRBJ2-7; TCRdb returns TRBD1, unconfirmable since there is no DNA. Germline V gives CDR1 MDHEN, CDR2 SYDVKM. CDR3 size: 14 residues. CDR3 sequence: CASSSRTEIYEQYF. Full variable domain (missing parts from reference TRBV28 and TRBJ2-7): DVKVTQSSRYLVKRTGEKVFLECVQDMDHENMFWYRQDPGLGLRLIYFSYDVKMKEKGDIPEGYSVSREKKERFSLILESASTNQTSMYLCASSSRTEIYEQYFGPGTRLTVT.

The chain carries TRBV4-3 and TRBJ1-4; TCRdb names TRBD1, which stays unverified in the absence of DNA. Germline CDR1 and CDR2: LGHNA and YSLEER. CDR3 length: 14 residues. The CDR3 here is CASSQGVINEKLFF.

The CDR3: CASSSALGVTETQYF. The gene calls are TRBV5-4 and TRBJ2-5; TCRdb indicates TRBD1, and absent DNA this call remains unverified. The CDR3 covers 15 residues. Per the germline V gene, CDR1 is SGHNT and CDR2 is YYREEE (reference sequence).

The chain employs TRBV29-1 and TRBJ2-1; TCRdb's D gene call, TRBD1, goes unchecked for lack of DNA. The CDR3 contains 14 residues. In germline, CDR1 is SQVTM, CDR2 ANQGSEA. The CDR3 reads CSVAGASSYNEQFF.

V gene TRBV2 combines with J gene TRBJ2-7; TCRdb gives TRBD2 as the D gene, but with no DNA this cannot be confirmed. The CDR3 runs to 16 residues. CDR1 SNHLY and CDR2 FYNNEI come from the germline V gene. The CDR3 loop is CASRGLAGVSSYEQYF.

This sequence joins TRBV15 and TRBJ2-7; the TCRdb D gene call, TRBD1, has no DNA to confirm it. There are 15 residues in the CDR3. Germline values: CDR1 LNHNV, CDR2 YYDKDF (reference sequence). The CDR3 loop is CATSSGRQVRYEQYF.

The genes are TRBV29-1 and TRBJ2-1; TCRdb designates TRBD2, a call that cannot be tested without DNA. The germline CDR1 and CDR2 sequences are SQVTM and ANQGSEA. The CDR3 sequence is 16 residues long. CDR3 amino acids: CSVEDFLAGDNNEQFF.